Listed below are T cell receptor beta chains from one sample, sequenced in a study of T cells expressing NK-cell markers. TCRdb reworked the 5' RACE reads into one entry per CDR3 protein, no DNA. The sample totals about 260,000 distinct CDR3 sequences. The specimen was blood T cells: a sorted CD56 or NKG2C T cell subset, CD4+ or CD8+ T cells, or bulk PBMC T cells (not recorded which). All receptors come from a man aged 18 to 30 in good health. CDR3s include the opening cysteine and the closing phenylalanine or tryptophan.

V	J	CDR3
TRBV10-3	TRBJ1-6	CAITGGDSPLHF
TRBV20-1	TRBJ2-7	CSARRTGGREQYF
TRBV20-1	TRBJ1-5	CSAGGQISNQPQHF
TRBV5-5	TRBJ2-5	CASSRQGDGETQYF
TRBV12-3/TRBV12-4	TRBJ2-2	CASRDAGPTGELFF
TRBV7-8	TRBJ1-2	CASSSLRNIPPGHKRGYTF
TRBV5-6	TRBJ2-1	CASSLGQGGRARADEQFF
TRBV12-3/TRBV12-4	TRBJ2-3	CASSLGGATDTQYF
TRBV3-1	TRBJ1-5	CASSRTYQNQPQHF
TRBV18	TRBJ1-5	CASSLFDARNQPQHF
TRBV6-1	TRBJ2-7	CASAGTGPSEQYF
TRBV11-3	TRBJ2-3	CASSLDDPRRDTDTQYF
TRBV7-9	TRBJ1-3	CASSKQGFSGNTIYF
TRBV20-1	TRBJ2-1	CSASTGGFYNEQFF
TRBV11-3	TRBJ2-5	CASSLSGRRGDVETQYF
TRBV18	TRBJ2-7	CASSLGGTGSTYEQYF
TRBV5-1	TRBJ1-3	CASSQGPGGNTIYF
TRBV12-3/TRBV12-4	TRBJ1-1	CASSRAPSEAFF
TRBV12-3/TRBV12-4	TRBJ2-1	CASSNRDFKFF
TRBV7-2	TRBJ2-1	CASSWRTSGGNEQFF
TRBV5-1	TRBJ2-2	CASSTSGGTGELFF
TRBV11-2	TRBJ1-2	CASSWGRGNYGYTF
TRBV19	TRBJ2-2	CASSSQSTSGWAGELFF
TRBV20-1	TRBJ2-3	CSAERQGGTDTQYF
TRBV10-3	TRBJ2-5	CAISAGPKGETQYF
TRBV20-1	TRBJ1-5	CSAREGAGVHQPQHF
TRBV6-6	TRBJ2-3	CASSSRDTQYF
TRBV18	TRBJ2-2	CASSPPSTRNTGELFF
TRBV12-3/TRBV12-4	TRBJ2-3	CASSFRAGRVADTQYF
TRBV20-1	TRBJ2-3	CSASGTSGRGSDTQYF
TRBV23-1	TRBJ2-2	CASSQSPENTGELFF
TRBV2	TRBJ2-7	CASKLAGGPYEQYF
TRBV15	TRBJ2-2	CATSRDKRPGELFF
TRBV7-6	TRBJ2-1	CASSPQTSVHEQFF
TRBV7-6	TRBJ2-1	CASSPDGDSYNEQFF
TRBV2	TRBJ2-2	CASSEEGLGTGELFF
TRBV6-1	TRBJ1-4	CASIGRNINEKLFF
TRBV20-1	TRBJ2-1	CSVNPGTSASYNEQFF
TRBV12-3/TRBV12-4	TRBJ2-3	CATLSGHNTDTQYF
TRBV12-3/TRBV12-4	TRBJ1-5	CASSLRQTFSNQPQHF
TRBV5-6	TRBJ1-5	CASSLGDHQPQHF
TRBV24-1	TRBJ2-1	CATSSTGVGNEQFF
TRBV20-1	TRBJ1-1	CSAAGMPMAFF
TRBV12-3/TRBV12-4	TRBJ2-3	CASSLARKVEGTDTQYF
TRBV20-1	TRBJ1-3	CSARSGGLSGNTIYF
TRBV20-1	TRBJ1-1	CSARFDSTEAFF
TRBV12-3/TRBV12-4	TRBJ2-1	CASSFFRDRGRDEQFF
TRBV11-2	TRBJ2-7	CASSLGGRADISSYEQYF
TRBV12-3/TRBV12-4	TRBJ2-1	CASSQQGLDEQFF
TRBV12-3/TRBV12-4	TRBJ2-7	CASLQLGLAGAEQYF
TRBV11-2	TRBJ1-2	CASSLGTGGIYGYTF